These 29 T cell receptor beta chains share one sample of origin, sequenced in a study of blood T cell repertoires in COVID-19. The table came from immunoSEQ multiplex PCR; TCRdb's copy has only in-frame clones and leaves some out. The sample has around 700,000 clones, more than 80% seen once. The sequencing input was peripheral blood. Receptor source: a woman aged 18-29 years with acute or convalescent COVID-19.

The chain links TRBV6-2 or TRBV6-3 to TRBJ1-2; tentatively, D is TRBD1 (6 bases). Deletions cut 5 bases from V and 0 bases from J, with 22 bases between. The CDR3 contains 18 residues. CDR1 is MNHEY, CDR2 SVGEGT, per germline. The CDR3 DNA is TGTGCCAGCAGTACCGGGACATCGATCTTTCATACTAACTATGGCTACACCTTC. Protein sequence: CASSTGTSIFHTNYGYTF.

The chain is built from TRBV11-2 and TRBJ1-3; D might be TRBD1 (5 bases). CDR1 SGHAT and CDR2 FQNNGV come from the germline V gene. The V gene lost 6 bases and the J gene lost 2 bases, with 11 bases spanning the gap. CDR3 length: 14 residues. The chain's CDR3 is CASRPQGTGNTIYF. CDR3 nucleotides: TGTGCCAGCAGGCCTCAGGGAACTGGAAACACCATATATTTT.

The gene calls are TRBV5-1 and TRBJ1-3; perhaps TRBD1 as D (6 bases). Germline lookup yields CDR1 SGHRS and CDR2 YFSETQ. The germline V and J ends were trimmed by 7 bases and 2 bases, with 13 bases remaining between them. CDR3 size: 14 residues. The CDR3 DNA is TGCGCCAGCGCATCAGGGGCCCCTGGAAACACCATATATTTT. This translates into CASASGAPGNTIYF.

In this sample, this clone turned up once. The rearrangement uses TRBV3-1 (or the pseudogene TRBV3-2) and TRBJ1-1; D ambiguous. The CDR3 contains 14 residues. V was shortened by 3 bases and J by 4 bases, with 12 bases between the two germline ends. Looked up from germline, CDR1 is LGHDT and CDR2 is YNNKEL (reference sequence). CDR3 sequence reads: CASSQVLNSTEAFF. CDR3 bases: TGTGCCAGCAGCCAGGTTCTAAACTCCACTGAAGCTTTCTTT.

V and J are TRBV18 and TRBJ1-2; TRBD1 might be the D (5 bases). CDR1 is KGHSH, CDR2 LQKENI, per germline. V lost 3 bases and J 6 bases, leaving 14 bases between the germline ends. The CDR3 spans 14 residues. CDR3: CASSPYQGGDGYTF. The CDR3 DNA follows: TGTGCCAGCTCACCTTATCAGGGCGGAGATGGCTACACCTTC.

The chain has TRBV2 and TRBJ1-5; D is undetermined. CDR3 length equals 14 residues. Looked up from germline, CDR1 is SNHLY and CDR2 is FYNNEI. Trimming left V 2 bases short and J 3 bases short, with 8 bases between. DNA for the CDR3: TGTGCCAGCAGTGAATCAGTCCTCAATCAGCCCCAGCATTTT. Its protein is CASSESVLNQPQHF.

Only one count was recorded for this clone. The V gene is TRBV7-2, the J gene TRBJ1-6; D possibly corresponds to TRBD1 (6 bases). Per the germline V gene, CDR1 is SGHTA and CDR2 is FQGNSA. The ends were cut back, 1 base at V and 9 bases at J, with 16 bases in the middle. CDR3 length: 16 amino acids. The CDR3 DNA reads TGTGCCAGCAGCTTAGTTTTGGTACAGGGCAGTTCACCCCTCCACTTT. This sequence encodes CASSLVLVQGSSPLHF.

The V and J genes are TRBV6-5 and TRBJ1-1; 11 nucleotides agree with TRBD1. The CDR3 extends over 15 amino acids. Germline V lookup: CDR1 MNHEY, CDR2 SVGAGI. Trimming took 7 bases from V and 5 from J; bases not matched to a gene: 9. The CDR3 sequence: CASIVPGQGGTEAFF. As DNA, the CDR3 is TGTGCCAGCATTGTACCGGGACAGGGGGGAACTGAAGCTTTCTTT.

The V and J genes are TRBV4-3 and TRBJ2-3, with D unresolved. This CDR3 has 14 residues. The V end was cut by 0 bases, the J end by 4 bases, with 8 bases between. The germline gives CDR1 LGHNA, CDR2 YSLEER. As DNA, the CDR3 is TGCGCCAGCAGCCAAGAGTGGGCCTCAGATACGCAGTATTTT. It encodes CASSQEWASDTQYF.

This chain joins TRBV30 and TRBJ1-3, with 8 bases that match TRBD1. The CDR3 loop spans 16 amino acids. The trim removed 3 bases at V and 0 bases at J, leaving 7 bases unmatched. The V gene's germline CDR1 is GTSNPN and CDR2 SVGIG (reference sequence). The CDR3 here is CAWRPRQGSSGNTIYF. The CDR3 DNA is TGTGCCTGGAGACCCAGACAGGGGAGCTCTGGAAACACCATATATTTT.

This CDR3 reads CASSGRPDIASYEQYF. The CDR3 bases are TGTGCCAGCAGCGGACGACCGGACATCGCGTCTTACGAGCAGTACTTC. The chain recombines TRBV9 with TRBJ2-7; possibly TRBD1 for D (5 bases). The CDR3 loop spans 16 amino acids. V was trimmed by 3 bases and J by 4 bases, leaving 20 bases between them. Germline V gene data show CDR1 as SGDLS and CDR2 as YYNGEE. Based on the CDR3 plus reference TRBV9 and TRBJ2-7, the full variable domain is DSGVTQTPKHLITATGQRVTLRCSPRSGDLSVYWYQQSLDQGLQFLIQYYNGEERAKGNILERFSAQQFPDLHSELNLSSLELGDSALYFCASSGRPDIASYEQYFGPGTRLTVT.

The J gene is TRBJ2-1, the V gene TRBV6-5; 12 positions agree with TRBD1. The CDR3 covers 16 residues. The germline V gene encodes CDR1 MNHEY and CDR2 SVGAGI. V gave up 4 bases and J gave up 6 bases; unmatched junction bases: 7. In nucleotides, the CDR3 is TGTGCCAGCAGTTTATCCGGGACAGGGGGCGTCAATGAGCAGTTCTTC. This translates into CASSLSGTGGVNEQFF.

CDR3 sequence: CASTPGTGNSPLHF. CDR3 coding DNA: TGTGCCAGCACCCCAGGGACAGGGAATTCACCCCTCCACTTT. V is TRBV3-1 (or the pseudogene TRBV3-2) and J is TRBJ1-6, with TRBD1 matching over 9 bases. This CDR3 region has 14 residues. Germline values: CDR1 LGHDT, CDR2 YNNKEL (reference sequence). The V gene end was trimmed by 7 bases and the J gene end by 7 bases; junction bases not matched to a gene: 5.

This clone was detected once. The J gene is TRBJ1-2, the V gene TRBV2; 7 bases align to TRBD1. The CDR3 contains 14 residues. The germline gives CDR1 SNHLY, CDR2 FYNNEI. The junction had 9 bases not matched to a gene; V was cut back by 7 bases and J by 4 bases. CDR3 region: CASTRQGNPYGYTF. CDR3 nucleotide sequence: TGTGCCAGCACCCGACAGGGAAACCCCTATGGCTACACCTTC.

The V gene is TRBV18, the J gene TRBJ1-3; maybe TRBD1 (5 bases). The CDR3 sequence is 16 residues long. The ends were cut back, 2 bases at V and 0 bases at J, with 11 bases in the middle. In germline, CDR1 is KGHSH, CDR2 LQKENI. The CDR3 spells CASSPTGVDSGNTIYF. For the CDR3, the DNA is TGTGCCAGCTCACCAACGGGGGTGGACTCTGGAAACACCATATATTTT. The full variable domain, with the rest looked up from reference TRBV18 and TRBJ1-3, is NAGVMQNPRHLVRRRGQEARLRCSPMKGHSHVYWYRQLPEEGLKFMVYLQKENIIDESGMPKERFSAEFPKEGPSILRIQQVVRGDSAAYFCASSPTGVDSGNTIYFGEGSWLTVV.

The V gene is TRBV6-5, the J gene TRBJ2-7; the D gene is possibly TRBD2 (6 bases). The germline CDR1 and CDR2 sequences are MNHEY and SVGAGI. This CDR3 has 11 residues. With 6 bases removed from V and 7 bases from J, the gap between germline ends came to 10 bases. The chain's CDR3 is CASREGREQYF. The CDR3 nucleotides are TGTGCCAGCAGGGAGGGAAGGGAGCAGTACTTC.

The V call is TRBV6-5, the J call TRBJ2-7, with a possible D match to TRBD2 (5 bases). Trimming took off 7 bases at V and 0 bases at J, with 13 bases between the two ends. CDR1 is MNHEY, CDR2 SVGAGI, per germline. The CDR3 is 14 residues long. The CDR3 nucleotides read TGTGCCAGCACCCTCCCTCGGGGCTCCTACGAGCAGTACTTC. Encoded protein: CASTLPRGSYEQYF.

The CDR3: CASSSASAGGLDEQYF. DNA of the CDR3: TGTGCCAGCAGTTCCGCCTCAGCGGGGGGGCTCGACGAGCAGTACTTC. The J gene is TRBJ2-7, the V gene TRBV6-2 or TRBV6-3; 10 nucleotides agree with TRBD2. CDR3 length: 16 amino acids. Unmatched junction bases numbered 11, after V lost 4 bases and J lost 5 bases. The germline V gene encodes CDR1 MNHEY and CDR2 SVGEGT.

The J gene is TRBJ1-5, the V gene TRBV7-9, with D tentatively TRBD1 (6 bases). Germline assignment: CDR1 SEHNR and CDR2 FQNEAQ (reference sequence). The CDR3 spans 18 residues. V was cut by 1 base and J by 5 bases, with 21 bases left in between. CDR3 DNA sequence: TGTGCCAGCAGCTTAGGGGTGGGGGACAAACCCCCCGATCAGCCCCAGCATTTT. Protein sequence: CASSLGVGDKPPDQPQHF.

V and J are TRBV19 and TRBJ2-7; D gene unclear. Per the germline V gene, CDR1 is LNHDA and CDR2 is SQIVND (reference sequence). The CDR3 loop spans 10 amino acids. V was pared by 7 bases and J by 4 bases, with 5 bases between. The CDR3 bases are TGTGCCAGTACCCAGTACGAGCAGTACTTC. This sequence encodes CASTQYEQYF.

V is TRBV5-1 and J is TRBJ1-1; D unclear. Germline V gene lookup returns CDR1 SGHRS and CDR2 YFSETQ. Trimming left V 4 bases short and J 0 bases short, with 19 bases between. This CDR3 has 17 amino acids. CDR3 in amino acids: CASSPQAQPRLNTEAFF. For the CDR3, the DNA is TGCGCCAGCAGCCCCCAGGCCCAGCCCAGATTGAACACTGAAGCTTTCTTT.

This clone has just a few counts. V is TRBV4-1 and J is TRBJ2-1; TRBD1 matches at 7 bases. The germline CDR1 and CDR2 sequences are MGHRA and YSYEKL. V lost 5 bases and J lost 9; bases outside the gene matches: 10. This CDR3 is built from 14 residues. The CDR3: CASSTPEGAFEQFF. CDR3 nucleotide sequence: TGCGCCAGCAGCACCCCTGAGGGGGCCTTTGAGCAGTTCTTC.

V and J are TRBV28 and TRBJ2-1; 7 positions agree with TRBD1. This CDR3 is built from 15 residues. The V segment lost 5 bases and the J segment 7 bases; nucleotides outside the gene matches: 11. The germline V gene has CDR1 MDHEN and CDR2 SYDVKM. In DNA, the CDR3 is TGTGCCAGCAGTACCTCCGGGACAGAGAATAATGAGCAGTTCTTC. As protein: CASSTSGTENNEQFF.

V is TRBV7-2 and J is TRBJ1-1, with TRBD1 matching over 7 bases. With 5 bases clipped from V and 7 bases from J, the junction kept 13 bases outside the gene matches. CDR1 SGHTA and CDR2 FQGNSA come from the germline V gene. The CDR3 is 15 residues long. The CDR3 is CASSKESRGWSEAFF. In DNA form, the CDR3 reads TGTGCCAGCAGCAAAGAGAGCAGGGGGTGGAGTGAAGCTTTCTTT.

The chain employs TRBV7-9 and TRBJ2-7; 9 nucleotides line up with TRBD1. Germline loops: CDR1 SEHNR, CDR2 FQNEAQ (reference sequence). The junction had 13 bases not matched to a gene; V was cut back by 7 bases and J by 6 bases. CDR3 size: 15 residues. The CDR3 is CASKAIGTGSGEQYF. CDR3 nucleotide sequence: TGTGCCAGCAAAGCTATTGGGACAGGGAGTGGCGAGCAGTACTTC. Full variable domain (outside the CDR3, taken from reference TRBV7-9 and TRBJ2-7): DTGVSQNPRHKITKRGQNVTFRCDPISEHNRLYWYRQTLGQGPEFLTYFQNEAQLEKSRLLSDRFSAERPKGSFSTLEIQRTEQGDSAMYLCASKAIGTGSGEQYFGPGTRLTVT.

The gene calls are TRBV29-1 and TRBJ2-3, with D perhaps matching TRBD2 (6 bases). Germline V CDR1 and CDR2: SQVTM, ANQGSEA. The CDR3 is 15 amino acids. Trimming removed 7 bases at V and 2 bases at J, with 19 bases between. CDR3 nucleotide sequence: TGCAGCGCTAAGGGGACGGACTACAACACAGATACGCAGTATTTT. Its translation is CSAKGTDYNTDTQYF.

J is TRBJ1-5 and V is TRBV19; TRBD1 matches 9 bases. Germline V gene lookup returns CDR1 LNHDA and CDR2 SQIVND (reference sequence). Trimming cost V 11 bases and J 2 bases; bases outside gene matches: 13. The CDR3 is 16 amino acids. The CDR3 reads CACNRGTGYGNQPQHF. DNA for the CDR3: TGTGCCTGCAACAGGGGGACAGGGTATGGCAATCAGCCCCAGCATTTT.

The V call is TRBV5-6, the J call TRBJ1-2; D may be TRBD1 (6 bases). This CDR3 is built from 14 residues. With 0 bases removed from V and 3 bases from J, the gap between germline ends came to 9 bases. The germline V gene has CDR1 SGHDT and CDR2 YYEEEE. Here the CDR3 DNA reads TGTGCCAGCAGCTTGGGGGACACCTACTATGGCTACACCTTC. It yields the protein CASSLGDTYYGYTF. The whole variable domain, remainder taken from reference TRBV5-6 and TRBJ1-2, is DAGVTQSPTHLIKTRGQQVTLRCSPKSGHDTVSWYQQALGQGPQFIFQYYEEEERQRGNFPDRFSGHQFPNYSSELNVNALLLGDSALYLCASSLGDTYYGYTFGSGTRLTVV.

The V gene is TRBV24-1, the J gene TRBJ2-1, with TRBD1 matching 11 bases. Losses at the gene ends were 4 bases for V and 5 bases for J; bases not matched to a gene: 12. Germline V gene data show CDR1 as KGHDR and CDR2 as SFDVKD. CDR3 size: 18 residues. In nucleotides, the CDR3 is TGTGCCACCAGTGAACCCACCCGGACAGGGGGCGGTCACAATGAGCAGTTCTTC. Translated: CATSEPTRTGGGHNEQFF.